This entry describes one TCR beta chain. The junction does not match germline at one end; this may be a read error. The entry originates in a study of tumor-infiltrating lymphocytes in primary liver carcinoma. RNA was extracted from whole blood without cell sorting, alongside germline DNA. Total RNA (roughly 540 ng) served as template for TCR beta cDNA synthesis primed by a constant-region primer. Three nested multiplex PCR rounds, a slightly modified ARM-PCR, produced the libraries for TCR beta. PCR rounds one and two used TRBV1-TRBV30 forward primers with a C-beta reverse primer for 10 cycles each. TCRdb re-called the multiplex PCR reads with MiXCR, one entry per CDR3 protein. The sample comprises about 330,000 distinct CDR3 sequences, about 61% of which are singletons, and roughly 6.5% rests with the top ten. CDR1 SGHAT and CDR2 FQNNGV come from the germline V gene. The CDR3 length is 12 residues.

The sample consisted of peripheral blood. This receptor was identified in a man aged 35 to 55 with primary liver carcinoma and hepatitis B virus infection. This rearrangement joins TRBV11-2 to TRBJ1-1, with 9 bases aligning to TRBD1. The CDR3 protein is CANSLTGGQAFF. The CDR3 nucleotides are TGTGCCAACAGCCTGACAGGGGGTCAAGCTTTCTTT.